A selection of T cell receptor beta chains follows, all from one sample in a study of blood T cell repertoires in COVID-19. The assay was immunoSEQ multiplex PCR, and TCRdb's table has in-frame clones only and misses some. Altogether fewer than 100,000 clones are present, 65% to 90% being singletons, with the ten largest covering approximately 20%. Input material: peripheral blood. The receptors stem from a woman between 50 and 59 years old with acute or convalescent COVID-19. Both conserved end residues are part of each CDR3. A D gene is named only where the DNA matches it firmly. Not every row has a clone size; where given, it reads once, few, many or a size class.

D gene | J gene | clone size | V gene | CDR3 DNA | CDR3 protein
TRBD2 | TRBJ2-1 | few | TRBV7-9 | TGTGCCAGCAGCTTAGATTTGGCGGGAGGAGAGCAGTTCTTC | CASSLDLAGGEQFF
TRBD1 | TRBJ2-5 | NA | TRBV27 | TGTGCCAGCAGTCGGACAGGGCTTGAGACCCAGTACTTC | CASSRTGLETQYF
NA | TRBJ2-2 | NA | TRBV19 | TGTGCCAGTCTCAACCAGGGTGGCACCGGGGAGCTGTTTTTT | CASLNQGGTGELFF
TRBD2 | TRBJ2-4 | NA | TRBV4-1 | TGCGCCAGCAGCCAGGGACTAGCAACCGGGGTAGCCAAAAACATTCAGTACTTC | CASSQGLATGVAKNIQYF
NA | TRBJ2-7 | NA | TRBV5-4 | TGTGCCAGCAGCTTGTGGGGGGTGGTCGATAAGGAGCAGTACTTC | CASSLWGVVDKEQYF
TRBD1 | TRBJ2-3 | NA | TRBV4-3 | TGCGCCAGCAGCCAAGAGCCCGGGACAGCCAGGGCAGATACGCAGTATTTT | CASSQEPGTARADTQYF
NA | TRBJ1-1 | NA | TRBV3-1/TRBV3-2 | TGTGCCAGCAGCCAAGATGGCAGGGGCGCTTGGGCCACTGAAGCTTTCTTT | CASSQDGRGAWATEAFF
NA | TRBJ1-5 | NA | TRBV3-1/TRBV3-2 | TGTGCCAGCAGCCACCGGGGGAATAATCAGCCCCAGCATTTT | CASSHRGNNQPQHF
NA | TRBJ1-3 | NA | TRBV7-2 | TGTGCCAGCAGCCCGCTCAGGGGCCAGAGCTCTGGAAACACCATATATTTT | CASSPLRGQSSGNTIYF
NA | TRBJ1-5 | NA | TRBV19 | TGTGCCAGTAGTATTGGGCGGGGGCTGCGCAATCAGCCCCAGCATTTT | CASSIGRGLRNQPQHF
TRBD1 | TRBJ2-5 | NA | TRBV19 | TGTGCCAGTAGTCCTAGGGACAGGGTGGAGACCCAGTACTTC | CASSPRDRVETQYF
TRBD2 | TRBJ2-5 | NA | TRBV7-3 | TGTGCCAGCAGCCCGCTAGCGGGGGGTTGGGAGACCCAGTACTTC | CASSPLAGGWETQYF
NA | TRBJ1-4 | NA | TRBV30 | TGTGCCTGGAGTCTCGGGGAAAAACTGTTTTTT | CAWSLGEKLFF
NA | TRBJ1-3 | NA | TRBV7-9 | TGTGCCAGCAGCTTCAGAAATTCACAGGGACCTGGAAACACCATATATTTT | CASSFRNSQGPGNTIYF
NA | TRBJ1-1 | NA | TRBV20-1 | TGCAGTGCTAGTAGAGACACTGAAGCTTTCTTT | CSASRDTEAFF
TRBD1 | TRBJ2-3 | NA | TRBV4-3 | TGCGCCAGCAGCCAGGGACAGGGTCTAGATACGCAGTATTTT | CASSQGQGLDTQYF
TRBD1 | TRBJ1-5 | NA | TRBV30 | TGTGCCTGGGCCCAGGGGGATGGTCAGCCCCAGCATTTT | CAWAQGDGQPQHF
TRBD2 | TRBJ2-7 | NA | TRBV4-1 | TGCGCCAGCAGCCAGGGACCGTTTCCGTCTAGCGGGACCTACGAGCAGTACTTC | CASSQGPFPSSGTYEQYF
NA | TRBJ1-3 | few | TRBV7-2 | TGTGCCAGCAGCCCCCGGAGCAGACTCTCTGGAAACACCATATATTTT | CASSPRSRLSGNTIYF
TRBD2 | TRBJ2-7 | NA | TRBV10-1 | TGCGCCAGCAGTGAGGGCGGGGGGGCCTCCTACGAGCAGTACTTC | CASSEGGGASYEQYF
TRBD2 | TRBJ2-7 | few | TRBV6-2/TRBV6-3 | TGTGCCAGCAGTTGGGACTACTACGAGCAGTACTTC | CASSWDYYEQYF
NA | TRBJ2-2 | NA | TRBV29-1 | TGCAGCGCCGACGGGGGGCTTACCGGGGAGCTGTTTTTT | CSADGGLTGELFF
TRBD2 | TRBJ2-3 | NA | TRBV19 | TGTGCCAGTAGTTGGGGCCGGACTAGCGGATACACAGATACGCAGTATTTT | CASSWGRTSGYTDTQYF
NA | TRBJ2-7 | NA | TRBV3-1/TRBV3-2 | TGTGCCAGCAGCCAAGATCCCAGCGGGTACGAGCAGTACTTC | CASSQDPSGYEQYF
NA | TRBJ2-1 | NA | TRBV24-1 | TGTGCCACCAGCACCGTTAGGGGCGGCAATGAGCAGTTCTTC | CATSTVRGGNEQFF
TRBD1 | TRBJ2-7 | NA | TRBV29-1 | TGCAGCGTAAAGGACAGGGGCGCCTACGAGCAGTACTTC | CSVKDRGAYEQYF